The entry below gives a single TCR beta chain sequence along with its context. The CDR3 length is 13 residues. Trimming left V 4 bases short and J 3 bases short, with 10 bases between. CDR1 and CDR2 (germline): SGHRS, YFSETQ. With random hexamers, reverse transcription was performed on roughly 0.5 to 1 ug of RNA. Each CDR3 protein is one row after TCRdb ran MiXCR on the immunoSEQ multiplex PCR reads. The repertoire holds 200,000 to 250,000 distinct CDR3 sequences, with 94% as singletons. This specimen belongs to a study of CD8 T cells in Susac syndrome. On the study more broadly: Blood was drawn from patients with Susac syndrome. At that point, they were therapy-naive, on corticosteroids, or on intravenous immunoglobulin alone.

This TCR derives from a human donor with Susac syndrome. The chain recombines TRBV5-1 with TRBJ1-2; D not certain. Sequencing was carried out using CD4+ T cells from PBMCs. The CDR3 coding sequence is TGCGCCAGCAGCGAGGACGGGGACTATGGCTACACCTTC. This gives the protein CASSEDGDYGYTF.